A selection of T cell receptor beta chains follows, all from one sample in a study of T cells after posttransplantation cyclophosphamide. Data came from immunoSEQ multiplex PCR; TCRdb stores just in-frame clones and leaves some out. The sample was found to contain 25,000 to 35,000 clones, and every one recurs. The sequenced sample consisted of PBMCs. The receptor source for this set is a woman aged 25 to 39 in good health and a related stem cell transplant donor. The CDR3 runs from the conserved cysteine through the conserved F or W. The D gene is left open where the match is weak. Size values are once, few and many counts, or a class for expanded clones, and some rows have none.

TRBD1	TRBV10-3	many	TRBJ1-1	TGTGCCACAATAACGACAGGGGGTACCACTGAAGCTTTCTTT	CATITTGGTTEAFF
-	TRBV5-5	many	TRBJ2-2	TGTGCCACCGGGGGAAGCGTATCGAACACCGGGGAGCTGTTTTTT	CATGGSVSNTGELFF
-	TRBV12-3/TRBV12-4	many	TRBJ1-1	TGTGCCAGCAGTCTTACTTCTGAAGCTTTCTTT	CASSLTSEAFF
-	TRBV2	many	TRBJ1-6	TGTGCCAGCAGTGAACAGGGGCCGAGTTCACCCCTCCACTTT	CASSEQGPSSPLHF
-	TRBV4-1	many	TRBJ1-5	TGCGCCAGCAGCCTAAGTCTCACGGGGGGCGGGAAGCCCCAGCATTTT	CASSLSLTGGGKPQHF
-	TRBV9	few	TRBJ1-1	TGTGCCAGCAGCGTAGCTACAGGGTCGGGGAGTTTGAACACTGAAGCTTTCTTT	CASSVATGSGSLNTEAFF
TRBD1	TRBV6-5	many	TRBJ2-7	TGTGCCAGCAGTTACCAGGGGGACAGGGGATCCTACGAGCAGTACTTC	CASSYQGDRGSYEQYF
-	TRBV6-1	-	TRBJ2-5	TGTGCCAGCAGTGAACTGGGGCCGAAAGAGACCCAGTACTTC	CASSELGPKETQYF
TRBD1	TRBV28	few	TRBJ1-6	TGTGCCAGCAGTCCTGGACAGGGCACCTCACCCCTCCACTTT	CASSPGQGTSPLHF
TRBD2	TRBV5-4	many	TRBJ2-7	TGTGCCAGCAGCTTGTGGGGAGGGGAGGAGCAGTACTTC	CASSLWGGEEQYF
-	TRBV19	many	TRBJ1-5	TGTGCCAGTAGCAGGGGTTGGTTGAGTCAGCCCCAGCATTTT	CASSRGWLSQPQHF
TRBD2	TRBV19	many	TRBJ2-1	TGTGCCAGTCAGCTTGACCGGGCGGGGGGGGACTACAATGAGCAGTTCTTC	CASQLDRAGGDYNEQFF
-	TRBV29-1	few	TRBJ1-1	TGCAGCGTTTCATCCGGGACTAACACTCAAGCTTTCTTT	CSVSSGTNTQAFF
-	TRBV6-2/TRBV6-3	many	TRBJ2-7	TGTGCCAGCACCAGGCCCAGCTCCTACGAGCAGTACTTC	CASTRPSSYEQYF
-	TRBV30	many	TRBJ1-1	TGTGCCTGGAGTAAGACAGATTACACTGAAGCTTTCTTT	CAWSKTDYTEAFF
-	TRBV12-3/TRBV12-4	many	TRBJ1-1	TGTGCCAGCAGTCCCTCGGGCAGGGGCACTGAAGCTTTCTTT	CASSPSGRGTEAFF
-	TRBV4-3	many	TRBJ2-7	TGCGCCAGCAGCCAAGAAGCGTGCCCTTCCTACGAGCAGTACTTC	CASSQEACPSYEQYF
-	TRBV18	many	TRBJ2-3	TGTGCCAGCTCACCACAGGCAGATACGCAGTATTTT	CASSPQADTQYF
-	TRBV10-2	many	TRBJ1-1	TGCGCCAGCAGTGAGTCGGGGGGGAACACTGAAGCTTTCTTT	CASSESGGNTEAFF
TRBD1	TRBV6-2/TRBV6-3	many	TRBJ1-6	TGTGCCAGCAGTTTCCGGGACAGGGTAAATTCACCCCTCCACTTT	CASSFRDRVNSPLHF
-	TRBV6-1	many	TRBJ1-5	TGTGCCAGCACTGAACAGGGCGGGGTAAGTCAGCCCCAGCATTTT	CASTEQGGVSQPQHF
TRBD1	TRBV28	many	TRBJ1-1	TGTGCCAGCAGTTGGGGCCCATGGACAGGGATGAACACTGAAGCTTTCTTT	CASSWGPWTGMNTEAFF
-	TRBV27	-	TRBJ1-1	TGTGCCAGCAGTCTCTCTCGCGGGAGAGCTTTCTTT	CASSLSRGRAFF
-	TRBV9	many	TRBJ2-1	TGTGCCAGCAGCGACACAGGGTATGAGCAGTTCTTC	CASSDTGYEQFF
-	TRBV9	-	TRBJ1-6	TGTGCCAGCAGCGTAGGACAGCGTGAAAGCTCCTATAATTCACCCCTCCACTTT	CASSVGQRESSYNSPLHF
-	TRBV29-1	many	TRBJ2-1	TGCAGCGCCATCTACAATGAGCAGTTCTTC	CSAIYNEQFF
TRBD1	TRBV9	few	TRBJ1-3	TGTGCCAGCAGCGTAGACAGGGGATGGTCTGGAAACACCATATATTTT	CASSVDRGWSGNTIYF
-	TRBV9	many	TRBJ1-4	TGTGCCAGCAGCGTAGATGGGACTGCCGAAAAACTGTTTTTT	CASSVDGTAEKLFF
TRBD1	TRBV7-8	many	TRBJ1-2	TGTGCCAGCAGCCCAGGGGACGTACAGGGGGGTTCTGGCTACACCTTC	CASSPGDVQGGSGYTF
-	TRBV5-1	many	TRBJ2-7	TGCGCCAGCAGCTTATCCCGGGGTTTAAGCTCCTACGAGCAGTACTTC	CASSLSRGLSSYEQYF
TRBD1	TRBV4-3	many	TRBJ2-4	TGCGCCAGCAGCCAAGATTCAGGGGGACAAAACATTCAGTACTTC	CASSQDSGGQNIQYF
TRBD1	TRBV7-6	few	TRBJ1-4	TGTGCCAGCAACTCTGACAGGGGGCAAGGAAAACTGTTTTTT	CASNSDRGQGKLFF
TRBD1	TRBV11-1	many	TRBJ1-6	TGTGCCAGCAGCCCATTCTGGGACAGAGATAATTCACCCCTCCACTTT	CASSPFWDRDNSPLHF
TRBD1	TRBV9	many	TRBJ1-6	TGTGCCAGCAGCGCGACCGGGACAGTAAATTCACCCCTCCACTTT	CASSATGTVNSPLHF
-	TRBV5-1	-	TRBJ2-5	TGCGCCAGCAGCTTACAGGGAGTCCAAGAGACCCAGTACTTC	CASSLQGVQETQYF
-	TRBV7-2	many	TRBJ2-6	TGTGCCAGCAGCCCGGCGACAGGGAGGTATGGGGCCAACGTCCTGACTTTC	CASSPATGRYGANVLTF
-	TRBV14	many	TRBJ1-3	TGTGCCAGCAGCCGCGGAGTTTACGGAAACACCATATATTTT	CASSRGVYGNTIYF
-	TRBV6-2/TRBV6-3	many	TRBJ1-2	TGTGCCAGCAGTTACCGCGTGGGGGGACACTATGGCTACACCTTC	CASSYRVGGHYGYTF
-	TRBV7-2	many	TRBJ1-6	TGTGCCAGCAGCTTAGGAAGGGGAAAAGCAAATTCACCCCTCCACTTT	CASSLGRGKANSPLHF
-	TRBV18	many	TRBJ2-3	TGTGCCAGCTCACCCCTACAGGGCAACACAGATACGCAGTATTTT	CASSPLQGNTDTQYF
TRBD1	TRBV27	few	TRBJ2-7	TGTGCCAGCACCCCAGGGGGTTCCTCCTACGAGCAGTACTTC	CASTPGGSSYEQYF
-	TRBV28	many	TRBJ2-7	TGTGCCAGCAGTTTCCGCCGGGTCCCCTACGAGCAGTACTTC	CASSFRRVPYEQYF
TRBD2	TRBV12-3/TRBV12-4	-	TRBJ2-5	TGTGCCAGCAGTTTAAGGGCTAGCGGGGGTCAGTACCAAGAGACCCAGTACTTC	CASSLRASGGQYQETQYF
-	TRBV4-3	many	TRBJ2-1	TGCGCCAGCAGCCAAGAAACTAGTTCGCATGAGCAGTTCTTC	CASSQETSSHEQFF
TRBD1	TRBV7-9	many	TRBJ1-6	TGTGCCAGCAGCGCCGCGGGACAGGGAATTAATTCACCCCTCCACTTT	CASSAAGQGINSPLHF
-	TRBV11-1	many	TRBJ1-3	TGTGCCAGCAGCTTTGGACAGGGAAACACCATATATTTT	CASSFGQGNTIYF
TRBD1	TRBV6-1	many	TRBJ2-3	TGTGCCAGCACAGCCGGCAGGGGGCAAGTAGATACGCAGTATTTT	CASTAGRGQVDTQYF
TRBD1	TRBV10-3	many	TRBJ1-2	TGTGCCATCACCCCTGAGGCAGGGGGATTCGGCTACACCTTC	CAITPEAGGFGYTF